This record concerns one T cell receptor (beta chain) sequence. The target antigen is unknown. This sample was taken from a study of vaccination and CD4 T cells after COVID-19. Treatment denoted: roughly nine-day PBMC culture with coronavirus spike peptide pools or control peptides (ViraFEST assay). Sequenced with the Oncomine TCR Beta short-read assay was DNA taken from cultured CD4+ T cells. TCRdb re-called the PCR reads with MiXCR, one entry per CDR3 protein. This table holds 15,000 or so distinct CDR3 sequences, over 30% found once. V lost 4 bases and J 4 bases, leaving 15 bases between the germline ends. This CDR3 has 15 amino acids. Germline V gives CDR1 SEHNR, CDR2 FQNEAQ (reference sequence).

The material sequenced was CD4+ T cells from blood, cultured in vitro. This receptor was obtained from a human donor who had recovered from COVID-19. The V gene is TRBV7-9, the J gene TRBJ2-3; D not resolved. CDR3 sequence reads: CASSYRAQLSDTQYF. Written as DNA, the CDR3 is TGTGCCAGCAGCTACCGGGCCCAACTGTCAGATACGCAGTATTTT.